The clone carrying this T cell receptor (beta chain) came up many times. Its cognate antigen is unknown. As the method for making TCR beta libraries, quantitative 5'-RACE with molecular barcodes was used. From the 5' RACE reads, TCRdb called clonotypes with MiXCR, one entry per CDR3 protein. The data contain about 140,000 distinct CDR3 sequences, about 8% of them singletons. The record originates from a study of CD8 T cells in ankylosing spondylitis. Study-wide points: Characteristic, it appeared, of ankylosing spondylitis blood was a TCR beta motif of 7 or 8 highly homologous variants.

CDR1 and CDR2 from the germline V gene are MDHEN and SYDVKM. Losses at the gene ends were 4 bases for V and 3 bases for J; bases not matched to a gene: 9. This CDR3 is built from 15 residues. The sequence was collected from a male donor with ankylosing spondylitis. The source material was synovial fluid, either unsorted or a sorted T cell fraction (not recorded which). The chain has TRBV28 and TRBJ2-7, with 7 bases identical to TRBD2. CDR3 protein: CASSSGGEAIYEQYF. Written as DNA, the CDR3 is TGTGCCAGCAGTTCTGGGGGGGAGGCTATCTACGAGCAGTACTTC. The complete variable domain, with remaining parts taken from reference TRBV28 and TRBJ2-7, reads DVKVTQSSRYLVKRTGEKVFLECVQDMDHENMFWYRQDPGLGLRLIYFSYDVKMKEKGDIPEGYSVSREKKERFSLILESASTNQTSMYLCASSSGGEAIYEQYFGPGTRLTVT.